This T cell receptor beta chain was identified in a study of blood T cell repertoires in COVID-19. Study summary: Samples taken during acute and convalescent COVID-19 were collected in the United States, Italy and Spain.

Per the original data handling: Reference gene primer amplification yielded estimated nucleated cell counts. Measured with immunoSEQ multiplex PCR; TCRdb has only the in-frame clones, and not every one. The DNA gave D and trimming, while V, J and clone size come from that table. This repertoire shows some 350,000 clones, 88% found once; its top ten account for less than 5.5%. Germline V CDR1 and CDR2: SGHAT, FQNNGV. CDR3 size: 15 residues. The germline V and J ends were trimmed by 1 base and 3 bases, with 12 bases remaining between them. This clone appeared once. Sequenced material: PBMCs or T cells enriched from blood (not recorded which). This clonotype was sampled from a man aged 25-40 years who had recovered from COVID-19. The chain has TRBV11-2 and TRBJ1-1; D might be TRBD1 (6 bases). The CDR3 is CASSLVSGADTEAFF. DNA of the CDR3: TGTGCCAGCAGCTTAGTATCAGGGGCAGACACTGAAGCTTTCTTT.